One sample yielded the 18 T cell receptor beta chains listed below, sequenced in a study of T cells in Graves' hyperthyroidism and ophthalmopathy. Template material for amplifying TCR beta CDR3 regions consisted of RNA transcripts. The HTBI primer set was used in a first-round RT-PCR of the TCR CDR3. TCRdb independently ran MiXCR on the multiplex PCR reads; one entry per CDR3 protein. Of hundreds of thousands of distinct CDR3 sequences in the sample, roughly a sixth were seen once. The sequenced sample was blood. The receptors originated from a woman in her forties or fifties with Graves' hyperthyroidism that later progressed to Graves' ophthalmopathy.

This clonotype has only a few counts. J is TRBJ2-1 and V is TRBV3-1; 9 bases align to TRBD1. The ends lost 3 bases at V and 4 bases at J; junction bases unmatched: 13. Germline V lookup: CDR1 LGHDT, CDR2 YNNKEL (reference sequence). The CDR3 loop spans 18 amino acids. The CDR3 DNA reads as TGTGCCAGCAGCCACCCGACAGGGGGGAGTCAGGTTTACAATGAGCAGTTCTTC. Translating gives CASSHPTGGSQVYNEQFF.

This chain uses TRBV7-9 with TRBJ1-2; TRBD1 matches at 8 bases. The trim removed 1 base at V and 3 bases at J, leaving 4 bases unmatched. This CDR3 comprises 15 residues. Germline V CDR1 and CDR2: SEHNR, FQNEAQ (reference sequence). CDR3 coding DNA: TGTGCCAGCAGCTTAGTGGGACAGGAGTACTATGGCTACACCTTC. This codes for CASSLVGQEYYGYTF.

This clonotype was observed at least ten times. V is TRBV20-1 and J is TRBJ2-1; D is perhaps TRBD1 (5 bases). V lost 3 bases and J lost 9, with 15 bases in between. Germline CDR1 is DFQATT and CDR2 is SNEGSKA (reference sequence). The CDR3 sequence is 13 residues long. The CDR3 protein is CSARGPGPGEQFF. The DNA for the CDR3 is TGCAGTGCTAGGGGGCCAGGGCCGGGTGAGCAGTTCTTC.

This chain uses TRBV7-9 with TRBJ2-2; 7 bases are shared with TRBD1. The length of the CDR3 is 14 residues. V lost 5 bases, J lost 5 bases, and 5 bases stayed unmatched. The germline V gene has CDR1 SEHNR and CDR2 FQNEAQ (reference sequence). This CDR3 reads CASSRDSRTGELFF. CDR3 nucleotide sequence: TGTGCCAGCAGCCGGGACAGCCGGACCGGGGAGCTGTTTTTT.

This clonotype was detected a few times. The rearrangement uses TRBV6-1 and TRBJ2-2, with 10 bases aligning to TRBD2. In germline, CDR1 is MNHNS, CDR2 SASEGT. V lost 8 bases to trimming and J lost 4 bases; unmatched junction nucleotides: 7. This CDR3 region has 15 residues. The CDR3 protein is CASSERGGLTGELFF. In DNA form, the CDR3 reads TGTGCCAGCTCTGAGCGGGGGGGCCTCACCGGGGAGCTGTTTTTT.

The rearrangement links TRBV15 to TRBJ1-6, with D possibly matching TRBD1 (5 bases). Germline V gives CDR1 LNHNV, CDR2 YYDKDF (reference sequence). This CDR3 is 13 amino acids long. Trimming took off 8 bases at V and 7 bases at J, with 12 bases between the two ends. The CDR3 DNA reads TGTGCCACCTTGGGTGAGGGGAATTCACCCCTCCACTTT. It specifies CATLGEGNSPLHF. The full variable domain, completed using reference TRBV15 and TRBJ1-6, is DAMVIQNPRYQVTQFGKPVTLSCSQTLNHNVMYWYQQKSSQAPKLLFHYYDKDFNNEADTPDNFQSRRPNTSFCFLDIRSPGLGDTAMYLCATLGEGNSPLHFGNGTRLTVT.

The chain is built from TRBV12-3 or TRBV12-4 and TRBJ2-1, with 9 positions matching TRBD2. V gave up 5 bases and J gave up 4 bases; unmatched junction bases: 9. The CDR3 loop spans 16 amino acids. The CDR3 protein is CASSREAGGRYNEQFF. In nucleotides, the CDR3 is TGTGCCAGCAGTCGAGAGGCGGGGGGGAGGTACAATGAGCAGTTCTTC.

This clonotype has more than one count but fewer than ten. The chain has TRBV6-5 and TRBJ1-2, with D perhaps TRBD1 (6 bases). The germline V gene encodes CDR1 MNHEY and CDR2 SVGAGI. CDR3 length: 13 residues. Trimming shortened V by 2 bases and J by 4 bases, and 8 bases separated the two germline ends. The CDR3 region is CASSYGTSYGYTF. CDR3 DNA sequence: TGTGCCAGCAGTTACGGGACATCCTATGGCTACACCTTC.

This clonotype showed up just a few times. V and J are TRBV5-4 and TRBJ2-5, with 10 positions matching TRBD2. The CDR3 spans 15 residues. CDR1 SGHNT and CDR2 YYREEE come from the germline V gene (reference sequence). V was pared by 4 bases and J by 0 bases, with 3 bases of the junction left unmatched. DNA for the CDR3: TGTGCCAGCAGCCTTAGCGGGGGGTACCAAGAGACCCAGTACTTC. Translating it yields CASSLSGGYQETQYF.

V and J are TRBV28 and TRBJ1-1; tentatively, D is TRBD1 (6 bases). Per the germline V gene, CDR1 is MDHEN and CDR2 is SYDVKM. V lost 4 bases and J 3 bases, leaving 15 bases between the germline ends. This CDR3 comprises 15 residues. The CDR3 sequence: CASSWRAGVDTEAFF. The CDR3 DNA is TGTGCCAGCAGTTGGAGGGCAGGGGTTGACACTGAAGCTTTCTTT.

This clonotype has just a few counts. CDR3 bases: TGTGCCAGTAGTATTCTACAGGGGGCAACAGATACGCAGTATTTT. Translated, it gives CASSILQGATDTQYF. The chain links TRBV19 to TRBJ2-3, with 9 bases lining up with TRBD1. The CDR3 loop spans 15 amino acids. Germline CDR1 is LNHDA and CDR2 is SQIVND (reference sequence). Germline trimming cut 3 bases from V and 3 bases from J; bases unmatched to any gene: 4. The whole variable domain, remainder taken from reference TRBV19 and TRBJ2-3, is DGGITQSPKYLFRKEGQNVTLSCEQNLNHDAMYWYRQDPGQGLRLIYYSQIVNDFQKGDIAEGYSVSREKKESFPLTVTSAQKNPTAFYLCASSILQGATDTQYFGPGTRLTVL.

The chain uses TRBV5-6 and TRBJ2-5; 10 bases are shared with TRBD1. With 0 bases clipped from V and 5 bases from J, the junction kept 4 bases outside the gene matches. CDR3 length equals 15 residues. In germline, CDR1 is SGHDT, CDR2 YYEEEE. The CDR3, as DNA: TGTGCCAGCAGCTTGGTTGGACAGGGGGGGGAGACCCAGTACTTC. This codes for CASSLVGQGGETQYF.

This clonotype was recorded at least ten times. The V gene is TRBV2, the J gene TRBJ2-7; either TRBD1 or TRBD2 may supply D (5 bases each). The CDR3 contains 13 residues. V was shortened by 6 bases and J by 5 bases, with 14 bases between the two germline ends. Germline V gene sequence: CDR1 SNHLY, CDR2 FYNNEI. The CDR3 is CASRSGALHEQYF. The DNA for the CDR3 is TGTGCCAGCAGGTCCGGGGCCCTCCACGAGCAGTACTTC.

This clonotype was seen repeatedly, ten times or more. Here the CDR3 reads CASSQIIRGGTEAFF. DNA for the CDR3: TGTGCCAGCAGCCAGATAATCAGGGGGGGAACTGAAGCTTTCTTT. V gene TRBV3-1 combines with J gene TRBJ1-1, with 7 bases matching TRBD1. The CDR3 sequence is 15 residues long. J gave up 5 bases and V 3 bases, and 9 bases lay outside the gene matches. CDR1 is LGHDT and CDR2 is YNNKEL in the germline V gene (reference sequence).

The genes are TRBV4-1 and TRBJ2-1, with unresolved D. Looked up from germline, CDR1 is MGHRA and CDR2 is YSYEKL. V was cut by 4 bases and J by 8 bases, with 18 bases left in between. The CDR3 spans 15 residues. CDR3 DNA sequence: TGCGCCAGCAGCCCCAAAACGTTGGGGTTCGATGAGCAGTTCTTC. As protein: CASSPKTLGFDEQFF.

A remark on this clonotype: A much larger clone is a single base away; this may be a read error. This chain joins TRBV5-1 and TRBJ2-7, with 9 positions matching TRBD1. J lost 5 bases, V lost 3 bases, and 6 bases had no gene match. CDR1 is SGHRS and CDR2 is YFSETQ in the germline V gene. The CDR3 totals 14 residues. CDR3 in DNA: TGCGCCAGCAGCTACGGGACAGGGTTCCACGAGCAGTACTTC. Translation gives CASSYGTGFHEQYF.

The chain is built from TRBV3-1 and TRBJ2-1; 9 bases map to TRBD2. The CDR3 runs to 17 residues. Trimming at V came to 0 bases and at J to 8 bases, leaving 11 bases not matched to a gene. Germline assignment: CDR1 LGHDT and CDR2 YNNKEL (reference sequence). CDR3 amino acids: CASSQDLGRGGRDEQFF. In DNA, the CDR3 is TGTGCCAGCAGCCAAGATCTTGGGCGGGGGGGCCGCGATGAGCAGTTCTTC.

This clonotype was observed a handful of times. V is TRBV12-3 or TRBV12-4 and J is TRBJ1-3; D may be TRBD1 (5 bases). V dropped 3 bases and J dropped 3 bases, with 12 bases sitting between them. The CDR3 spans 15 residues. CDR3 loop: CASSFGGFGGNTIYF. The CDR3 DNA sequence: TGTGCCAGCAGTTTTGGGGGATTTGGTGGAAACACCATATATTTT.